This record covers a single T cell receptor (beta chain). Antigen: not known. At one end the junction does not follow the germline gene, possibly because of a read error. Patients underwent thyroid surgery, and none had received any treatment before it. These data originate in a study of metastatic and nonmetastatic thyroid tumors. In the original processing: Researchers built a distant-metastasis classifier for papillary thyroid cancer that drew on CDR3 differences across clinicopathological groups. TCRdb reprocessed the PCR reads via MiXCR. The authors' filters were not applied to this entry. The sample lists tens of thousands of clones; 25% to 30% were seen once. Study-wide results and limits: TCR beta diversity was reportedly significantly higher in malignant thyroid tumors than benign nodules, in blood and tumor.

The sample taken for sequencing was blood. The sequence was collected from a female donor with papillary thyroid cancer or a benign thyroid nodule (not recorded which). Some clones in this sample may be carry-over from other donors' samples.

CDR3 residues: CASTLDRGTEAFF. CDR3 sequence (DNA): TGTGCCAGCACCTTAGACAGGGGCACTGAAGCTTTCTTT. The V and J genes are TRBV7-3 and TRBJ1-1; TRBD1 agrees at 8 bases. The CDR3 spans 13 residues. Per germline, CDR1 SGHTA and CDR2 FQGTGA.